The entry below describes one T cell receptor beta chain. Trimming took off 4 bases at V and 0 bases at J, with 9 bases between the two ends. Germline CDR1 reads KGHSH; CDR2 reads LQKENI. The CDR3 spans 15 residues. This entry is derived from a study of T cells in localized non-small cell lung cancer. Produced via immunoSEQ multiplex PCR; TCRdb's table is partial and in-frame only. This sample carries tens of thousands of clones, 80% to 90% of them seen once, and the ten largest clones take approximately 7%. This clonotype was sampled from a male donor aged 60 or over with stage I squamous cell lung carcinoma. The input for sequencing was peripheral blood, taken before any cancer treatment. This chain connects TRBV18 to TRBJ2-2; D call uncertain. The DNA for the CDR3 is TGTGCCAGCTCACAAGGTTTTACGAACACCGGGGAGCTGTTTTTT. Translation gives CASSQGFTNTGELFF.